This record concerns one T cell receptor (beta chain) sequence. A case of COVID-19 had been met by exposed participants within 2 weeks before study entry. This sample is drawn from a study of blood T cell repertoires in COVID-19. Study-wide background: The United States, Italy and Spain were the sources of the acute and convalescent COVID-19 samples. PBMCs, B-cell-depleted T cells, or T cells were the source of the cDNA or gDNA that made up the material.

Germline V gives CDR1 SGHDT, CDR2 YYEEEE. Trimming took off 2 bases at V and 2 bases at J, with 7 bases between the two ends. The CDR3 totals 14 residues. Study processing details: How many nucleated cells were present was estimated from reference gene primer amplification. Method: immunoSEQ multiplex PCR; TCRdb's copy keeps in-frame clones and lacks some. V, J and clone size were drawn from that table, and D and trimming were deduced from the DNA. The sample shows approximately 220,000 clones, under 90% of them seen only once. Sequencing was done on a sample of PBMCs or T cells enriched from blood (not recorded which). The TCR was taken from a woman aged 45-60 years who had been exposed to COVID-19. The chain carries TRBV5-6 and TRBJ2-2; D is ambiguous. This chain's CDR3 is CASSFGTNTGELFF. DNA of the CDR3: TGTGCCAGCAGCTTCGGTACTAACACCGGGGAGCTGTTTTTT.